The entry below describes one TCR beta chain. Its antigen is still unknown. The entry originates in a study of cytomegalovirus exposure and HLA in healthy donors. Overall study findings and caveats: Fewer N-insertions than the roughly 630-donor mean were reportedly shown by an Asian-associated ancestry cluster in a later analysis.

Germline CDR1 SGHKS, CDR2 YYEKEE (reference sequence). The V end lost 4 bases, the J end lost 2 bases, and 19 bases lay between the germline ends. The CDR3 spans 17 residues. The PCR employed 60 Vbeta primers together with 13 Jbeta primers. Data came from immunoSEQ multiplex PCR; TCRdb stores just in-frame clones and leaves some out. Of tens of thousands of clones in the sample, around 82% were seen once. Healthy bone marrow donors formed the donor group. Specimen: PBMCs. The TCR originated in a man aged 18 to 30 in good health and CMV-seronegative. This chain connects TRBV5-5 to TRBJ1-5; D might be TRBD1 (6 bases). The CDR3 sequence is CASSEDRRLGGNQPQHF. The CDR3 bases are TGTGCCAGCAGCGAGGACAGAAGGTTGGGGGGCAATCAGCCCCAGCATTTT.